This entry describes one T cell receptor beta chain. The source of the sample is a study of blood T cell repertoires in COVID-19. Germline V gene sequence: CDR1 SGHRS, CDR2 YFSETQ. The V gene lost 2 bases and the J gene lost 5 bases, with 15 bases spanning the gap. CDR3 length: 15 amino acids. The protocol was immunoSEQ multiplex PCR, while the TCRdb copy is restricted to in-frame clones and leaves out a portion. The sample lists tens of thousands of clones; 89% were seen once. Sample: peripheral blood. The clonotype originates from a man aged 55-75 years with COVID-19, enrolled during active disease. The chain has TRBV5-1 and TRBJ2-3, with D perhaps matching TRBD2 (5 bases). CDR3 sequence: CASSFLPGRGDTQYF. The CDR3 bases are TGCGCCAGCAGCTTTCTCCCGGGAAGAGGAGATACGCAGTATTTT. The variable domain in full, completed from reference TRBV5-1 and TRBJ2-3, reads KAGVTQTPRYLIKTRGQQVTLSCSPISGHRSVSWYQQTPGQGLQFLFEYFSETQRNKGNFPGRFSGRQFSNSRSEMNVSTLELGDSALYLCASSFLPGRGDTQYFGPGTRLTVL.